A selection of T cell receptor beta chains follows, all from one sample in a study of T cell changes during pregnancy in multiple sclerosis. Repertoires were generated with immunoSEQ multiplex PCR, while TCRdb's copy carries only in-frame clones and drops some. This table has tens of thousands of clones, about 93% appearing once. The sequences come from CD8+ T cells from peripheral blood mononuclear cells, collected in the second trimester of pregnancy. These receptors all come from a female donor with multiple sclerosis, enrolled in a pregnancy study. Each CDR3 is given with its conserved first and last residue. D genes are given only for firm matches. Size tells how often a clone was seen (once, few, many) or the class of an expanded clone, and some rows leave it out.

CDR3 DNA	CDR3 protein	V gene	D gene	J gene	clone size
TGCGCCAGCAGCTTAAGACAGGGGGTAAATACGCAGTATTTT	CASSLRQGVNTQYF	TRBV5-1	TRBD1	TRBJ2-3	-
TGTGCCAGCAGCCAGGGGAGCACTGAAGCTTTCTTT	CASSQGSTEAFF	TRBV14	-	TRBJ1-1	-
TGTGCCAGCAAGGAGGCCCCGGGCCCTGGAAACACCATATATTTT	CASKEAPGPGNTIYF	TRBV6-1	-	TRBJ1-3	-
TGTGCCAGTAGCCCCCTTGGTGGGACTACCGGCTCCTACAATGAGCAGTTCTTC	CASSPLGGTTGSYNEQFF	TRBV19	TRBD2	TRBJ2-1	-
TGTGCCAGCAGCTTACCCCGCGGACTAGCGATTAGAAGCTCCTACAATGAGCAGTTCTTC	CASSLPRGLAIRSSYNEQFF	TRBV9	TRBD2	TRBJ2-1	once
TGCGCCAGCAGCCAAGATAAGGGGGGGCTGTCCTTC	CASSQDKGGLSF	TRBV4-1	-	TRBJ2-4	-
TGCAGCGTTGAAGGCTCAGGGGGCAACTACGAGCAGTACTTC	CSVEGSGGNYEQYF	TRBV29-1	TRBD1	TRBJ2-7	-
TGTGCCAGCAGTTTCGAGGGGGGGTTGAATGAGCAGTTCTTC	CASSFEGGLNEQFF	TRBV27	-	TRBJ2-1	-
TGTGCCAGCAGTTTAGGGGCTAGCGGGAGGTCGCAGATATACAATGAGCAGTTCTTC	CASSLGASGRSQIYNEQFF	TRBV27	TRBD2	TRBJ2-1	-
TGTGCCAGCAGCTCCGCCCTTGGGGGACTAGCGGGAGGTGAGACCCAGTACTTC	CASSSALGGLAGGETQYF	TRBV13	TRBD2	TRBJ2-5	-
TGTGCCAGCAGCACACCGGGACAGCATTCTGGGGCCAACGTCCTGACTTTC	CASSTPGQHSGANVLTF	TRBV7-9	TRBD1	TRBJ2-6	-
TGTGCCAGCGTCGGGAGGTCCTACGAGCAGTACTTC	CASVGRSYEQYF	TRBV7-8	TRBD2	TRBJ2-7	-
TGCAGCGTTGATGGAGGGGGCGAAAAACTGTTTTTT	CSVDGGGEKLFF	TRBV29-1	TRBD1	TRBJ1-4	-
TGTGCCAGCAGCTTAGGTTTAGGGGCCTACGAGCAGTACTTC	CASSLGLGAYEQYF	TRBV11-1	-	TRBJ2-7	-
TGTGCCAGCAGCGTAGGACTAGCGAGCTCCTACAATGAGCAGTTCTTC	CASSVGLASSYNEQFF	TRBV7-8	TRBD2	TRBJ2-1	-
TGTGCCAGCAGGTTGAGGGGGCTTGGGGCCGGGGAGCTGTTTTTT	CASRLRGLGAGELFF	TRBV27	TRBD1	TRBJ2-2	few
TGCGCCAGCAGCGGGACAGGGATGGCGACCTCCTTCTCCTACGAGCAGTACTTC	CASSGTGMATSFSYEQYF	TRBV10-2	TRBD1	TRBJ2-7	-
TGTGCTAGTGGTCCGACCCCCGGGACAGTTCCCACCTACGAGCAGTACTTC	CASGPTPGTVPTYEQYF	TRBV12-5	TRBD1	TRBJ2-7	-
TGCAGCGCTGTACAGGGAGTGTATGGCTACACCTTC	CSAVQGVYGYTF	TRBV29-1	-	TRBJ1-2	-
TGTGCCAGCAGCTTGGCACAAGGGGCTAACTATGGCTACACCTTC	CASSLAQGANYGYTF	TRBV5-5	-	TRBJ1-2	-
TGTGCCAGCGAAGCGGGGGGGAATACCGGGGAGCTGTTTTTT	CASEAGGNTGELFF	TRBV9	TRBD2	TRBJ2-2	-
TGTGCCAGCAGCTCACCCCCAGGGGGCCCTCGCCGAAATGAGCAGTTCTTC	CASSSPPGGPRRNEQFF	TRBV5-6	TRBD1	TRBJ2-1	-
TGTGCCAGCAGCCGCACAGTGTCCGGGGAGCTGTTTTTT	CASSRTVSGELFF	TRBV7-7	-	TRBJ2-2	-
TGTGCCAGCAGTCCTACAGAGACTATTAATGAAAAACTGTTTTTT	CASSPTETINEKLFF	TRBV28	-	TRBJ1-4	-